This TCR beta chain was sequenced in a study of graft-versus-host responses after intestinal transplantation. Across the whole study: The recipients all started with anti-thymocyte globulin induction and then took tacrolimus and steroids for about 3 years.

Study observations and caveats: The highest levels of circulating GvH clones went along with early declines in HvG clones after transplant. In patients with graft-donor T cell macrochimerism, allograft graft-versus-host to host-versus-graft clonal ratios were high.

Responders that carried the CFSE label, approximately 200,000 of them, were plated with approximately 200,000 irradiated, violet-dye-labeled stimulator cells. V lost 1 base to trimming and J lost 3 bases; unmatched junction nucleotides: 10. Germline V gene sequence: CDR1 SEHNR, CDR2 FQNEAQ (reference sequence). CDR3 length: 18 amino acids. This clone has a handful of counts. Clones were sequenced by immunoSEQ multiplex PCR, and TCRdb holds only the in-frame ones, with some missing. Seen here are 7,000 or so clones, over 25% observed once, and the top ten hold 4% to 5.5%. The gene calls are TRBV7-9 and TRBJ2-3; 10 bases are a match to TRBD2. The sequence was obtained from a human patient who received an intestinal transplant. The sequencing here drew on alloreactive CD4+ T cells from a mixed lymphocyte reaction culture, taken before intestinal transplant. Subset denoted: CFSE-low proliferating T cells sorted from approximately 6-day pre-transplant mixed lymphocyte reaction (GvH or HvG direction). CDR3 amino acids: CASSLGTSSGSITDTQYF. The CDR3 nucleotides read TGTGCCAGCAGCTTAGGCACCTCTAGCGGGAGTATTACAGATACGCAGTATTTT.